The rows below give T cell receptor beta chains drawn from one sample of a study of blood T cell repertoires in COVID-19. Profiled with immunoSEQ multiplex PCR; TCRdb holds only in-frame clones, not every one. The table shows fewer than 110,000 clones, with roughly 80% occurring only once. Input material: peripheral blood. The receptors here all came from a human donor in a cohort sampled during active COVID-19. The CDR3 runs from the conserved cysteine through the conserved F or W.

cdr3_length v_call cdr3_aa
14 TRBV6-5 CASSRTGVGYGYTF
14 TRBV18 CASSSGTGRQPQHF
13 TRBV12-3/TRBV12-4 CASGGGPTDTQYF
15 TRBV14 CASSHSRTLGTEAFF
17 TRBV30 CAWSTRDRGSYNSPLHF
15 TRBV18 CASSPRGVPDEKLFF
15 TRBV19 CASSDGTGGAYEQYF
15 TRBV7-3 CASSSPGTVYNEQFF
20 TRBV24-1 CATSDTGTSGGPANTGELFF
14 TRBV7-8 CASSPTGAGEPQHF
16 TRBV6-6 CASSDPGPSGNSPLHF
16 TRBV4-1 CASSPGLAESTDTQYF
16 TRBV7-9 CASSLAPTGGRETQYF